This TCR beta chain appears in the sequencing data of a study of blood T cell repertoires in COVID-19. Turning to the study itself: Samples came from the United States, Italy and Spain, spanning acute and convalescent COVID-19. Nucleic acid was either cDNA or gDNA, and it came from T cells, B-cell-depleted T cells, or PBMCs.

With 6 bases removed from V and 5 bases from J, the gap between germline ends came to 13 bases. The CDR3 consists of 13 residues. CDR1 and CDR2 from the germline V gene are MGHRA and YSYEKL. Study processing details: Nucleated cell counts were estimated from reference gene primer amplification. Profiling relied on immunoSEQ multiplex PCR, and the TCRdb table lists in-frame clones only, not all of them. From that table come the V and J calls and clone size; the DNA was used to work out D and trimming. The sample lists about 67,000 clones, around 89% seen once, with over 0.95% in the top ten. Sequenced sample: peripheral blood. This rearrangement joins TRBV4-1 to TRBJ2-5, with D maybe TRBD2 (5 bases). This sequence originates from a woman in her fifties or sixties with acute or convalescent COVID-19. CDR3 region: CASRNSGGETQYF. DNA for the CDR3: TGCGCCAGCAGGAACTCGGGCGGGGAGACCCAGTACTTC.